This T cell receptor (beta chain) is drawn from a study of T cells in Graves' hyperthyroidism and ophthalmopathy. The TCR beta CDR3 regions underwent amplification using RNA transcripts as the source. Primed by the HTBI set, a first-round RT-PCR was run on the TCR CDR3. TCRdb ran MiXCR on the multiplex PCR reads and lists one entry per CDR3 protein. The sample contains 500,000 to 600,000 distinct CDR3 sequences, 40% to 55% of which appear only once. Germline CDR1 SGHTA, CDR2 FQGNSA. The trim removed 5 bases at V and 5 bases at J, leaving 11 bases unmatched. The CDR3 totals 15 residues. This clonotype has ten or more counts. The antigen is unknown. Regarding the study as a whole: Progression to ophthalmopathy was predicted a median of roughly 6.6 months early.

This chain uses TRBV7-2 with TRBJ1-1, with 7 bases lining up with TRBD1. Sequencing was done on a sample of peripheral blood or thyroid tissue (not recorded which). The sequence was collected from an adult woman with Graves' disease, either hyperthyroidism or ophthalmopathy (not recorded which). CDR3 DNA sequence: TGTGCCAGCAGCCCCCGACAGGGAGGAATGACTGAAGCTTTCTTT. Encoded protein: CASSPRQGGMTEAFF.